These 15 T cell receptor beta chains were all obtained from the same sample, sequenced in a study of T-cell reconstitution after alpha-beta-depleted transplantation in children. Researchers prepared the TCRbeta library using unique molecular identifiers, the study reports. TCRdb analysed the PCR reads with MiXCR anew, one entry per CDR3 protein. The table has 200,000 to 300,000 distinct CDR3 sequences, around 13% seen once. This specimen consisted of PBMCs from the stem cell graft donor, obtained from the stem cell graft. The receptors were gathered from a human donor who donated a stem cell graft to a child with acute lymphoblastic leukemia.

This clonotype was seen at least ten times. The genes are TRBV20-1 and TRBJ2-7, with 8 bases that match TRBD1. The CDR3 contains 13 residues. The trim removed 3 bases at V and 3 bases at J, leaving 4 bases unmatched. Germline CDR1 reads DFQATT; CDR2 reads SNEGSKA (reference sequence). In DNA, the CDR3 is TGCAGTGCTAGCTACAGGGGGGTCTACGAGCAGTACTTC. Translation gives CSASYRGVYEQYF.

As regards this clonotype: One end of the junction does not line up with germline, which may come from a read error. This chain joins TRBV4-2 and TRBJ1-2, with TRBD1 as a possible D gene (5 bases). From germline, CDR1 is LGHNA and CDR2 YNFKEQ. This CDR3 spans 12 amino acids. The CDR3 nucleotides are TGTGCCATCAGCCCGAGGGACGTCGGCTGCACCTTC. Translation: CAISPRDVGCTF.

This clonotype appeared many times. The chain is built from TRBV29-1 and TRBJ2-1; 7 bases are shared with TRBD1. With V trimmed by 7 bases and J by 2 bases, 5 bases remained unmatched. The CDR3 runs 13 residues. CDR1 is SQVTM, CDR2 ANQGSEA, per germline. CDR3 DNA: TGCAGCGGCAACAGGGGACCCTACAATGAGCAGTTCTTC. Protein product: CSGNRGPYNEQFF.

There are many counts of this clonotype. The CDR3 reads CSGMGSLSYNEQFF. The CDR3 DNA follows: TGCAGTGGTATGGGTAGCTTGTCCTACAATGAGCAGTTCTTC. The chain links TRBV20-1 to TRBJ2-1; D is unresolved. The germline V gene has CDR1 DFQATT and CDR2 SNEGSKA (reference sequence). V lost 7 bases and J 1 base, leaving 14 bases between the germline ends. There are 14 residues in the CDR3.

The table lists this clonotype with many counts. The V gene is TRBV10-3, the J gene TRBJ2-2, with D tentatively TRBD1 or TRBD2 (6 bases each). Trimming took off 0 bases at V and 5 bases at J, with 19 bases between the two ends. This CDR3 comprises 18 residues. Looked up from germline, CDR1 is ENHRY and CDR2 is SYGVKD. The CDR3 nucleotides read TGTGCCATCAGTGAGTCTCTCGCGCAGGGGAGGAGGACCGGGGAGCTGTTTTTT. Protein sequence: CAISESLAQGRRTGELFF.

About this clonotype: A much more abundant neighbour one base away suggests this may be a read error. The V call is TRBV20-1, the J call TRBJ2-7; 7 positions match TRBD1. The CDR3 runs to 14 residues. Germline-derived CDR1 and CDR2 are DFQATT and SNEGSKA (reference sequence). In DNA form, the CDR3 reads TGCAGTGCTAGAGATCGCCAACAGGGGTACGAGCATTACTTC. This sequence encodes CSARDRQQGYEHYF.

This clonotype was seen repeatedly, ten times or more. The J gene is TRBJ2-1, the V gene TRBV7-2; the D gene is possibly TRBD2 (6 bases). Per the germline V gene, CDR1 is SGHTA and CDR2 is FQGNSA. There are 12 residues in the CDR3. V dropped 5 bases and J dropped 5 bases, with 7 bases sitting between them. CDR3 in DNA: TGTGCCAGCAGCCAGCGGGACAATGAGCAGTTCTTC. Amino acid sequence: CASSQRDNEQFF.

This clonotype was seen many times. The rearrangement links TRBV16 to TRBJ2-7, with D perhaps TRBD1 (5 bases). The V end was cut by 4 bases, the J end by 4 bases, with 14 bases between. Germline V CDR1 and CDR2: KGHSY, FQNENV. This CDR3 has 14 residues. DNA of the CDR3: TGTGCCAGCAGCCCTCCCGGACGGACATACGAGCAGTACTTC. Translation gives CASSPPGRTYEQYF. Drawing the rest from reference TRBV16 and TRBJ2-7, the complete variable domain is GEEVAQTPKHLVRGEGQKAKLYCAPIKGHSYVFWYQQVLKNEFKFLISFQNENVFDETGMPKERFSAKCLPNSPCSLEIQATKLEDSAVYFCASSPPGRTYEQYFGPGTRLTVT.

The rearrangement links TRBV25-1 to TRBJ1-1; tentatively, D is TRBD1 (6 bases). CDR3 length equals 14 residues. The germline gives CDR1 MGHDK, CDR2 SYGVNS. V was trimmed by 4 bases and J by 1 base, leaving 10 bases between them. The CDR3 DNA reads TGTGCCAGCAGTGTCAGGGGACCGAACACTGAAGCTTTCTTT. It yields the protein CASSVRGPNTEAFF.

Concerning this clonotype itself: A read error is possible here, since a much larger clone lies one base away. CDR3 DNA: TGTGCCATCAGCCCGAAAACCGCAGGCACTGGAGCTTTCTTT. Residues: CAISPKTAGTGAFF. The V and J genes are TRBV10-3 and TRBJ1-1, with unresolved D. The germline CDR1 and CDR2 sequences are ENHRY and SYGVKD. The CDR3 runs to 14 residues.

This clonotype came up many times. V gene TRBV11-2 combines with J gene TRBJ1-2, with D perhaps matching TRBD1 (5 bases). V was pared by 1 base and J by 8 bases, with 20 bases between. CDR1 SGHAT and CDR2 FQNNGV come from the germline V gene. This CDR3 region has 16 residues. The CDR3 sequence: CASSLGSIRATGGYTF. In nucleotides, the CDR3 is TGTGCCAGCAGCTTAGGTTCGATCAGGGCTACGGGAGGCTACACCTTC.

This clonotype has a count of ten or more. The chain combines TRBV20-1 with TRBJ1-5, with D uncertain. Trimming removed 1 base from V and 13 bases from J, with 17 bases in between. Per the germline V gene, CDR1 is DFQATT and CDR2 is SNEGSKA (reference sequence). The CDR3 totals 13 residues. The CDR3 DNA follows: TGCAGTGCTAGAGGCAAAGAAGGGTGGCATCAGCATTTT. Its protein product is CSARGKEGWHQHF.

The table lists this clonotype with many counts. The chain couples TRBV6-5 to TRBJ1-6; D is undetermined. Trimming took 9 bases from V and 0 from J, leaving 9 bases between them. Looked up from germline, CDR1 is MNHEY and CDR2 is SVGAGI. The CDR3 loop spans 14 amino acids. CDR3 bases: TGTGCCAGTAAGGAGGGCTCCTATAATTCACCCCTCCACTTT. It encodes CASKEGSYNSPLHF.

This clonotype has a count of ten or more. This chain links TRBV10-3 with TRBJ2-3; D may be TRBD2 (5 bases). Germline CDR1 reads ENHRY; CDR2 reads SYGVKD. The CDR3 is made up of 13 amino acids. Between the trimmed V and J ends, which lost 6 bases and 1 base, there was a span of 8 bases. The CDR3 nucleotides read TGTGCCATCAGAGAGAGGGGCACAGATACGCAGTATTTT. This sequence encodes CAIRERGTDTQYF.

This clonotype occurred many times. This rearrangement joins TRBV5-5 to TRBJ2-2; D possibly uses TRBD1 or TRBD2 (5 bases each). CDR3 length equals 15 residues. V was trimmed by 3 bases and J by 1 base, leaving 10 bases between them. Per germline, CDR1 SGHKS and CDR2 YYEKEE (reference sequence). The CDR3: CASSWGGQNTGELFF. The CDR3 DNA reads TGTGCCAGCAGCTGGGGCGGGCAGAACACCGGGGAGCTGTTTTTT.